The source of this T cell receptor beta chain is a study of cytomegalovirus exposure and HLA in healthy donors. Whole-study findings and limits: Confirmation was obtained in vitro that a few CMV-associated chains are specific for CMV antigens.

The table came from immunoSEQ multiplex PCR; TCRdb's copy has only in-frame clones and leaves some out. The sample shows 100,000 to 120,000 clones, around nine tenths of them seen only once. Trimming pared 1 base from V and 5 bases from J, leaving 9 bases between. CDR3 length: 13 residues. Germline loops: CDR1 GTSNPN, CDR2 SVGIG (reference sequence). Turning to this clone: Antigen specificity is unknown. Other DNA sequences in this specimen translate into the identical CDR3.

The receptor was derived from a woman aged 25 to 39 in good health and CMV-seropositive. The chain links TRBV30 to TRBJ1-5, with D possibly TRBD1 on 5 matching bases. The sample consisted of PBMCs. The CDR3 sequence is CAWSAGGDQPQHF. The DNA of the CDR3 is TGTGCCTGGAGTGCTGGGGGGGATCAGCCCCAGCATTTT.